The TCR beta chain described here comes from a study of cytomegalovirus exposure and HLA in healthy donors. Background on the study: Genetic ancestry analysis placed over 75% of the 350 to 500 donors that were genotyped in the Caucasian-associated cluster. Regarding the study as a whole: The presence/absence work took it that sequencing depth was about the same across donors. With later analysis, a missense DCLRE1C variant became linked to TCR beta V- and J-gene trimming.

V was pared by 5 bases and J by 0 bases, with 8 bases between. This CDR3 has 15 residues. Germline V lookup: CDR1 SNHLY, CDR2 FYNNEI. The PCR used 60 Vbeta and 13 Jbeta primers. Study processing details: Roughly 76 million unique TCR beta chains, approximately 11 million of them shared, were counted by a later analysis. Using immunoSEQ multiplex PCR, the repertoire was profiled, and TCRdb retains in-frame clones only, with some absent. V and J calls and clone size are as listed in that table; D and trimming were resolved from the DNA. The data show 89,000 or so clones, with 65% to 75% seen just once and around 3.9% held by the top ten. Comments on this clone: Its antigen remains unknown.

The clonotype comes from a man in his fifties or sixties in good health and CMV-seronegative. The source material was PBMCs. The chain is built from TRBV2 and TRBJ2-6, with D unresolved. The CDR3 here is CASSNRASGANVLTF. CDR3 sequence (DNA): TGTGCCAGCAGTAACAGAGCCTCTGGGGCCAACGTCCTGACTTTC.